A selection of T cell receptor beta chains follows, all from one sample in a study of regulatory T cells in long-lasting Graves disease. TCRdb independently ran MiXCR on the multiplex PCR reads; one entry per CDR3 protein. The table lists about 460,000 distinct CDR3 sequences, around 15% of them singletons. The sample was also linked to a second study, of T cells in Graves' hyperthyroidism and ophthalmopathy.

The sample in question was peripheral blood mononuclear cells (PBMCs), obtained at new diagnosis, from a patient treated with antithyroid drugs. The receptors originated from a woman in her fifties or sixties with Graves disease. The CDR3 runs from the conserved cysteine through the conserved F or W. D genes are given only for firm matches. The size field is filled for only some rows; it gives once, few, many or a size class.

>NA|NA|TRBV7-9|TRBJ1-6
TGTGCCAGCAGCTTAGCCGTATCCTCGACGCCCCTCCACTTT
CASSLAVSSTPLHF
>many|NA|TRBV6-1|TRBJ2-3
TGTGCCAGCAGTGAACACGAGGGCCGCGGCACAGATACGCAGTATTTT
CASSEHEGRGTDTQYF
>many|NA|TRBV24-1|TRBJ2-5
TGTGCCACCAGTGATGAGGAGAGGGGAGAGACCCAGTACTTC
CATSDEERGETQYF
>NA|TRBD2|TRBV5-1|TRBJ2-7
TGCGCCAGCAGACCACTAGCGGGAGAATCCAAGCAGTACTTC
CASRPLAGESKQYF
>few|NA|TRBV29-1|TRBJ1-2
TGCAGCGTTGGACGGGGTTCCGACTATGGCTACACCTTC
CSVGRGSDYGYTF
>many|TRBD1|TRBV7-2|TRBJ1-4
TGTGCCAGCAGCCGATCAGGGGGCGGGGGAACTAATGAAAAACTGTTTTTT
CASSRSGGGGTNEKLFF
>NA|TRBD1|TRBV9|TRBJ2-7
TGTGCCAGCAGCTCCGGGACAGGGGGCGCCAGGGGTCTGGACGAGCAGTACTTC
CASSSGTGGARGLDEQYF
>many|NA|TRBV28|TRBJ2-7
TGTGCCAGCAGTTCCGGGACGGAACCCTACGAGCAGTACTTC
CASSSGTEPYEQYF
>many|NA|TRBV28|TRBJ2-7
TGTGCCAGCAGTTCCCGGACAGACCCCTACGAGCAGTACTTC
CASSSRTDPYEQYF
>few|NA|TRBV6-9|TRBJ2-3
TGTGCCAGCAGTTACACTAAGGGTTTGCGGACAGATACGCAGTATTTT
CASSYTKGLRTDTQYF
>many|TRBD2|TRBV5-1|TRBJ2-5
TGCGCCAGCAGCTTGGACCAGCGGGGCCAAGAGACCCAGTACTTC
CASSLDQRGQETQYF
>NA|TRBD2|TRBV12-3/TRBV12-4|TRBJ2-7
TGTGCCAGCAGTTTTGTGGGAGGGACCTACGAGCAGTACTTC
CASSFVGGTYEQYF
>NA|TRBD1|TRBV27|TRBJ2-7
TGTGCCAGCAAGCGGGACAGGGAATCGTACGAGCAGTACTTC
CASKRDRESYEQYF
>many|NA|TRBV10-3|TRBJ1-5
TGTGCCATCAGTCAGGGGTCCCTTATCCGTAGCAATCAGCCCCAGCATTTT
CAISQGSLIRSNQPQHF
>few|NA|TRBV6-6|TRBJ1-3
TGTGCCAGCAGTTACTCAACGGGGAGCTCTGGAAACACCATATATTTT
CASSYSTGSSGNTIYF
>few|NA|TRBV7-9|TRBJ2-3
TGTGCCAGCAGCTTAGGGGAGGCCCGGAACACAGATACGCAGTATTTT
CASSLGEARNTDTQYF
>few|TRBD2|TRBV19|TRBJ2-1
TGTGCCAGTAGTTCGGGACTAGCGGAACATTACAATGAGCAGTTCTTC
CASSSGLAEHYNEQFF
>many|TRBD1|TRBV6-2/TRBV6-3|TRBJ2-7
TGTGCCAGCAGGTATACCGGGACAGGGTTCTACGAGCAGTACTTC
CASRYTGTGFYEQYF
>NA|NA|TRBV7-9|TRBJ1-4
TGTGCCAGCAGACCCCGGGAGGTTACCGAGGAGAATGAAAAACTGTTTTTT
CASRPREVTEENEKLFF